Reported below is one T cell receptor beta chain. Antigen unknown. Primers for the PCR totalled 60 Vbeta and 13 Jbeta. Generated by immunoSEQ multiplex PCR, the TCRdb table keeps only in-frame clones and is missing some. The sample yields roughly 110,000 clones, over 80% seen once. This sample was taken from a study of cytomegalovirus exposure and HLA in healthy donors. Looked up from germline, CDR1 is SGHNT and CDR2 is YENEEA. After removal of 5 bases from V and 8 bases from J, the junction contained 3 bases not matched to a gene. This CDR3 comprises 12 residues. Study-level findings and limits: For most TCR beta V segments, an earlier analysis put the productive rate at about 87% or about 30% of the time. While the bulk of TCR sequences proved rare, some public TCRs turned up in many donors. The study reported that TCR beta sequences accurately predicted HLA-A and HLA-B alleles in most subjects.

Sequencing was carried out using PBMCs. The chain has TRBV11-3 and TRBJ2-4; TRBD1 aligns across 7 bases. The TCR sequence derives from a man under 40 in good health and CMV-seropositive. Here the CDR3 DNA reads TGTGCCAGCAGCAAAGACAGGGACATTCAGTACTTC. Residues: CASSKDRDIQYF.